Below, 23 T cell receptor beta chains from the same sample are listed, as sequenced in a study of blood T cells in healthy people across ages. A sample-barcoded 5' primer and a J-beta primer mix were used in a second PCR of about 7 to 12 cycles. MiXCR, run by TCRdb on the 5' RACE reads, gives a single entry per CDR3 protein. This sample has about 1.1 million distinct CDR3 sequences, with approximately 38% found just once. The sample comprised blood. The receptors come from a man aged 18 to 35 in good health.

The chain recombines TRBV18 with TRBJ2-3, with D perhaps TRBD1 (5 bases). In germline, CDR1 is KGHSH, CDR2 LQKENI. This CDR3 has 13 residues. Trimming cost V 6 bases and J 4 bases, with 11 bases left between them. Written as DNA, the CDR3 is TGTGCCAGCTCGCCAGACAGTGCAGATACGCAGTATTTT. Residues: CASSPDSADTQYF.

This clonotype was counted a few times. The DNA for the CDR3 is TGTGCCAGCAGTGAACTTAGCGGGGATCTGTACAATGAGCAGTTCTTC. Translation gives CASSELSGDLYNEQFF. This sequence joins TRBV6-1 and TRBJ2-1; 8 nucleotides agree with TRBD2. Unmatched junction bases numbered 7, after V lost 2 bases and J lost 4 bases. This CDR3 is built from 16 residues. Germline-derived CDR1 and CDR2 are MNHNS and SASEGT.

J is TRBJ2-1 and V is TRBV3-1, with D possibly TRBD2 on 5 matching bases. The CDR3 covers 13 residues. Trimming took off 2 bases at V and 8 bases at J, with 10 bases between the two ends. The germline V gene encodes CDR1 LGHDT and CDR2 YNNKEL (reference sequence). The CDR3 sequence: CASSQSVGDEQFF. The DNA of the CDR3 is TGTGCCAGCAGCCAAAGTGTGGGAGATGAGCAGTTCTTC.

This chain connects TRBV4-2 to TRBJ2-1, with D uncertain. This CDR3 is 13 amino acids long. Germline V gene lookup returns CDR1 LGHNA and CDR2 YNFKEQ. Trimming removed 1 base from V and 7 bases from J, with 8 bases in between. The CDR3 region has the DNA TGTGCCAGCAGCCAAGGGCAAAGTAATGAGCAGTTCTTC. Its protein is CASSQGQSNEQFF.

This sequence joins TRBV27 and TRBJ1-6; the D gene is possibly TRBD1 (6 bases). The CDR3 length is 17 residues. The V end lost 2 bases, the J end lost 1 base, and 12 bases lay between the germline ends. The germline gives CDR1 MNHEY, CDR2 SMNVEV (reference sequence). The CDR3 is CASSLIWRGSYNSPLHF. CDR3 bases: TGTGCCAGCAGTTTAATTTGGAGGGGGTCCTATAATTCACCCCTCCACTTT.

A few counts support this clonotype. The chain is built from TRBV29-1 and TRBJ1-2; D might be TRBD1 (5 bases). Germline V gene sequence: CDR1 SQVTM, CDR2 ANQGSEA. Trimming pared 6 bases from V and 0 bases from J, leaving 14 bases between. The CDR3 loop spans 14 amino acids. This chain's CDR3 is CSVLGTNSNYGYTF. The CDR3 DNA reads TGCAGCGTCCTCGGGACCAATTCTAACTATGGCTACACCTTC. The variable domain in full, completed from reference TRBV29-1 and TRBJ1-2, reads SAVISQKPSRDICQRGTSLTIQCQVDSQVTMMFWYRQQPGQSLTLIATANQGSEATYESGFVIDKFPISRPNLTFSTLTVSNMSPEDSSIYLCSVLGTNSNYGYTFGSGTRLTVV.

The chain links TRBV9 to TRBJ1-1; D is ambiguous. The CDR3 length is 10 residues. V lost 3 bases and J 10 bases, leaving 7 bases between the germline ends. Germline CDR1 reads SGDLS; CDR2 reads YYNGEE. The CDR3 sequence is CASSALTAFF. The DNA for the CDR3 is TGTGCCAGCAGCGCCCTGACAGCTTTCTTT.

As DNA, the CDR3 is TGCAGTGCTAGTAGACGACGTGAGGGGGCCCTCCACTTT. Its translation is CSASRRREGALHF. The genes are TRBV20-1 and TRBJ1-6; perhaps TRBD1 as D (6 bases). Germline loops: CDR1 DFQATT, CDR2 SNEGSKA (reference sequence). V gave up 3 bases and J gave up 14 bases, with 17 bases separating them. The CDR3 is 13 residues long.

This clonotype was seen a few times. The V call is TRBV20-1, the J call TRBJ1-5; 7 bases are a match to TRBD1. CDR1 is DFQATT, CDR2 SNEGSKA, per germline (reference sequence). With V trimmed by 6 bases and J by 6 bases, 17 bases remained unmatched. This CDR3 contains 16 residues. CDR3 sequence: CSASEIVTGAAQPQHF. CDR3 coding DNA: TGCAGTGCAAGCGAAATCGTAACAGGGGCGGCTCAGCCCCAGCATTTT.

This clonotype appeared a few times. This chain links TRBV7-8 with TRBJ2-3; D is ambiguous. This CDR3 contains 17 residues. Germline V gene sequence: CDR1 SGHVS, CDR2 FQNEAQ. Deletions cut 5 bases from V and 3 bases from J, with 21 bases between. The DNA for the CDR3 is TGTGCCAGCAGCCTCAAATTGGGTTCTACACGGACAGATACGCAGTATTTT. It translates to CASSLKLGSTRTDTQYF.

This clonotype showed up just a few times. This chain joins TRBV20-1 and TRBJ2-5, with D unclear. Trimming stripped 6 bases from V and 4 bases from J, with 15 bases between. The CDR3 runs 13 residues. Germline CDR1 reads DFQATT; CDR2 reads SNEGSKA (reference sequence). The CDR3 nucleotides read TGCAGTGCCTATGACGGCTCGGGAGAGACCCAGTACTTC. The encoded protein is CSAYDGSGETQYF.

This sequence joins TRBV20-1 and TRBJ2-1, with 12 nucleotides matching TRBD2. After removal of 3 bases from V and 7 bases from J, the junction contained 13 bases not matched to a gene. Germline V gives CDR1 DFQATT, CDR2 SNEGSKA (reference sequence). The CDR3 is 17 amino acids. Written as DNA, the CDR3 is TGCAGTGCTAGGGTAGGACCTACTAGCGGGGGGTGGAATGAGCAGTTCTTC. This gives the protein CSARVGPTSGGWNEQFF.

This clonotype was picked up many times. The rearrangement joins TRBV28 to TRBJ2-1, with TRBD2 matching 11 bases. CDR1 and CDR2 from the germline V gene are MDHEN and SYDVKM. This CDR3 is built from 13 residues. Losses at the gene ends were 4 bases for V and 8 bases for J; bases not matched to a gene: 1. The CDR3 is CASSSGLADEQFF. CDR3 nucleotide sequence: TGTGCCAGCAGTTCGGGACTAGCGGATGAGCAGTTCTTC. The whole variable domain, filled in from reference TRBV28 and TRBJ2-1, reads DVKVTQSSRYLVKRTGEKVFLECVQDMDHENMFWYRQDPGLGLRLIYFSYDVKMKEKGDIPEGYSVSREKKERFSLILESASTNQTSMYLCASSSGLADEQFFGPGTRLTVL.

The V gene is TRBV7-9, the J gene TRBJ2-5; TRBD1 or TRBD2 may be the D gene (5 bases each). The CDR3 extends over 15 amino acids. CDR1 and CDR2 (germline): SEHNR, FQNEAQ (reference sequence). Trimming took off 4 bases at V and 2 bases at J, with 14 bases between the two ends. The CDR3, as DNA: TGTGCCAGCAGCTCCGGGACGGCAAAACAAGAGACCCAGTACTTC. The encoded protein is CASSSGTAKQETQYF.

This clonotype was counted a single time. DNA for the CDR3: TGTGCCAGCAGTCCGGCCCACACCGGGGAGCTGTTTTTT. This codes for CASSPAHTGELFF. The genes are TRBV25-1 and TRBJ2-2; D not certain. The CDR3 runs 13 residues. Trimming removed 5 bases from V and 3 bases from J, with 7 bases in between. CDR1 and CDR2 from the germline V gene are MGHDK and SYGVNS.

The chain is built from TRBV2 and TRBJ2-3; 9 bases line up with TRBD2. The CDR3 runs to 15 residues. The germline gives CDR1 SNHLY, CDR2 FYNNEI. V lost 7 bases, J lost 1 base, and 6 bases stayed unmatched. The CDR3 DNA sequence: TGTGCCAGCACTCTCTGGACTAGCGGCACAGATACGCAGTATTTT. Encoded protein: CASTLWTSGTDTQYF.

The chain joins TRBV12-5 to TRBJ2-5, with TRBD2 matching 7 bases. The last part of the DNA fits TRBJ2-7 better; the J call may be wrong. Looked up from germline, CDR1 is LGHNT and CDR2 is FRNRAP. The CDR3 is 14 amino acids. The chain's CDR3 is CASGTSGGAYEQYF. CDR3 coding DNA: TGTGCTAGTGGTACTAGTGGGGGGGCCTACGAGCAGTACTTC.

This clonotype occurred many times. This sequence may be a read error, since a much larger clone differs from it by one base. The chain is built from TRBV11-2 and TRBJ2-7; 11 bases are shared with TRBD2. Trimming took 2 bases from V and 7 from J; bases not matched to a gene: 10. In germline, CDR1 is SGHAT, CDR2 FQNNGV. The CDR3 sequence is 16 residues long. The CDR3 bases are TGTGCCAGCAGCTTAATTCCTAGCGGGGGGAGGAATGAGCAGTACTTC. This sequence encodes CASSLIPSGGRNEQYF.

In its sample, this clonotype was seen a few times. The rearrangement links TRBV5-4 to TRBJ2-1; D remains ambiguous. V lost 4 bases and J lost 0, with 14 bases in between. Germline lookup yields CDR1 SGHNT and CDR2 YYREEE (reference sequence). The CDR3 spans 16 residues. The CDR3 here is CASSLAEQSSYNEQFF. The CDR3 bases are TGTGCCAGCAGCCTCGCCGAGCAGAGCTCCTACAATGAGCAGTTCTTC.

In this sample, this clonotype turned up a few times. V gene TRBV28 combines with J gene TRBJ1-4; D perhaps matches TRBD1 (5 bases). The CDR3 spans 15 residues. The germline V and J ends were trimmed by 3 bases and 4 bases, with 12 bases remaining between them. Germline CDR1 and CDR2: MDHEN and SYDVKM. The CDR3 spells CASSFAGTGNEKLFF. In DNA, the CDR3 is TGTGCCAGCAGTTTCGCAGGGACCGGTAATGAAAAACTGTTTTTT. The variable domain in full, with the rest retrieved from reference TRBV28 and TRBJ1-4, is DVKVTQSSRYLVKRTGEKVFLECVQDMDHENMFWYRQDPGLGLRLIYFSYDVKMKEKGDIPEGYSVSREKKERFSLILESASTNQTSMYLCASSFAGTGNEKLFFGSGTQLSVL.

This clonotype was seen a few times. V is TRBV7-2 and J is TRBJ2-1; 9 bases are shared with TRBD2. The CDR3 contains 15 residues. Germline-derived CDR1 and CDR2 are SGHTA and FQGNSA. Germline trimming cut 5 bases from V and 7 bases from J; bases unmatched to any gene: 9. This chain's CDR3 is CASSLPSGEVNEQFF. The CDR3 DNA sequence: TGTGCCAGCAGCCTCCCTAGCGGGGAGGTGAATGAGCAGTTCTTC.

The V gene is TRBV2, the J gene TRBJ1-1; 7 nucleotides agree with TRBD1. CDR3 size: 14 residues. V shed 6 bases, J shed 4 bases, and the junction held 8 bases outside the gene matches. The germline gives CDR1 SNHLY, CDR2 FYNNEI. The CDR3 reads CASSGDRGVTEAFF. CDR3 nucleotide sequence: TGTGCCAGCAGCGGGGACAGAGGCGTCACTGAAGCTTTCTTT.

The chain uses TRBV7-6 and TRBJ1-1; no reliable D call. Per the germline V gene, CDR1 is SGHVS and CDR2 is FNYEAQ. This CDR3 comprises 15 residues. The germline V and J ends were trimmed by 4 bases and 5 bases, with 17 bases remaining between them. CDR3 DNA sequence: TGTGCCAGCAGCTCCGTGGTGGGTTTGCGGACTGAAGCTTTCTTT. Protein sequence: CASSSVVGLRTEAFF.